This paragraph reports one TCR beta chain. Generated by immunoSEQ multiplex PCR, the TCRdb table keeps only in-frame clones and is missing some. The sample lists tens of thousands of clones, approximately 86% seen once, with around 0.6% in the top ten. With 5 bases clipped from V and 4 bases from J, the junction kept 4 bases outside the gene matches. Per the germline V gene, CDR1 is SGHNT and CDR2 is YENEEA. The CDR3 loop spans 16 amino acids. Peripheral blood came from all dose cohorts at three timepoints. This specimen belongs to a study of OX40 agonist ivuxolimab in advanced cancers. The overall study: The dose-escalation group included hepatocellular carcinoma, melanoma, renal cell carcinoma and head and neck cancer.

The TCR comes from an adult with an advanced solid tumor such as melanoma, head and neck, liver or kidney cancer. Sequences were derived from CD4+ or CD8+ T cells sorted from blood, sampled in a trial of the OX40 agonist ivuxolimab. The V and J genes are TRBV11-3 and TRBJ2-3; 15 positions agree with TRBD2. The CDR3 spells CASSLGLAGGADTQYF. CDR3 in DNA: TGTGCCAGCAGCCTCGGACTAGCGGGAGGGGCAGATACGCAGTATTTT.